The T cell receptor (beta chain) described here comes from a study of blood T cells in healthy people across ages. Study findings and constraints: Naive T cell percentage showed a strong correlation with TCR beta diversity. Higher diversity, along with more naive CD4+ cells, distinguished long-lived donors from aged donors.

Notes on this clonotype: The antigen is not known. A much larger clone sits a single nucleotide away, making a read error possible.

For the second PCR, which ran for about 7 to 11 cycles, a sample-barcoded 5' primer and a J-beta primer mix were used. Carrying 12 random nucleotides, a template-switch adaptor labeled each individual cDNA molecule. TCRdb ran MiXCR on the 5' RACE reads and lists one entry per CDR3 protein. The sample consists of some 670,000 distinct CDR3 sequences, 40% to 65% of them appearing once. Donors were systemically healthy Caucasian individuals from Russia aged roughly 6 to 100 years. Deletions cut 4 bases from V and 11 bases from J, with 30 bases between. Germline-derived CDR1 and CDR2 are SGHDT and YYEEEE. The length of the CDR3 is 17 residues.

The chain couples TRBV5-6 to TRBJ2-5; tentatively, D is TRBD2 (5 bases). The sequenced sample consisted of blood. The TCR originated in a woman aged 80 or over in good health. This CDR3 reads CASSHYGKTKATYGQYF. CDR3 in DNA: TGTGCCAGCAGCCATTACGGGAAGACAAAAGCCACCTACGGGCAGTACTTC.